A selection of T cell receptor beta chains follows, all from one sample in a study of blood T cells in healthy people across ages. MiXCR, run by TCRdb on the 5' RACE reads, gives a single entry per CDR3 protein. The table lists 650,000 to 1,000,000 distinct CDR3 sequences, roughly 40% of them singletons. Sequencing input: blood. These receptors originate from a young man in good health. The CDR3 runs from the conserved cysteine through the conserved F or W.

TRBV20-1	TRBJ2-3	CSVKGLKAVDTQYF
TRBV7-2	TRBJ2-7	CASSLNDREAYEQYF
TRBV12-3/TRBV12-4	TRBJ2-1	CASSFSRGGGEQFF
TRBV12-3/TRBV12-4	TRBJ2-1	CASSGGIGQGRDEQFF
TRBV5-1	TRBJ2-5	CASSAGLVVETQYF
TRBV4-3	TRBJ2-4	CASSQELAGGFYIQYF
TRBV12-3/TRBV12-4	TRBJ1-6	CASREGGSHNSPLHF
TRBV4-1	TRBJ2-3	CASSQEGLAGSTDTQYF
TRBV12-3/TRBV12-4	TRBJ2-3	CASSADFGGDTQYF
TRBV6-5	TRBJ2-2	CASKAQGGVPGELFF
TRBV7-2	TRBJ1-4	CASSLVGPGGGEKLFF
TRBV6-6	TRBJ2-2	CASSLPQGVGTGELFF
TRBV5-1	TRBJ1-2	CASSGETGSYGYTF
TRBV12-3/TRBV12-4	TRBJ2-5	CASSHNGAKETQYF
TRBV2	TRBJ1-1	CASGPMNTEAFF
TRBV7-2	TRBJ2-1	CASSLARGGGALWNEQFF